The 19 T cell receptor beta chains listed next were all sequenced from one sample in a study of blood T cell repertoires in COVID-19. This table comes from immunoSEQ multiplex PCR, and its TCRdb copy is limited to in-frame clones, with some not included. The data show 110,000 or so clones, around nine tenths seen once. The sample was peripheral blood. The receptors originated from a woman in her seventies who had recovered from COVID-19.

V usage is TRBV10-3 and J usage is TRBJ2-3; 9 bases line up with TRBD2. V lost 10 bases and J lost 2; bases outside the gene matches: 10. The CDR3 is made up of 15 amino acids. Germline V gene sequence: CDR1 ENHRY, CDR2 SYGVKD. The DNA of the CDR3 is TGTGCCAGCACACCCCTAGCGGGGACCACAGATACGCAGTATTTT. Translating it yields CASTPLAGTTDTQYF.

The V gene is TRBV5-4, the J gene TRBJ2-3, with TRBD1 identical over 8 bases. V lost 4 bases to trimming and J lost 5 bases; unmatched junction nucleotides: 9. This CDR3 has 15 amino acids. CDR1 SGHNT and CDR2 YYREEE come from the germline V gene (reference sequence). CDR3 sequence: CASSETQGAEDTQYF. DNA of the CDR3: TGTGCCAGCAGCGAGACGCAGGGGGCTGAAGATACGCAGTATTTT.

The J gene is TRBJ2-7, the V gene TRBV30, with TRBD1 matching 9 bases. The CDR3 is 13 amino acids. Germline trimming cut 3 bases from V and 5 bases from J; bases unmatched to any gene: 5. Germline lookup yields CDR1 GTSNPN and CDR2 SVGIG (reference sequence). The DNA of the CDR3 is TGTGCCTGGAGGCCGGACAGGGGCGACGAGCAGTACTTC. Translating it yields CAWRPDRGDEQYF.

The V gene is TRBV7-9, the J gene TRBJ2-2; D might be TRBD1 (5 bases). V was shortened by 3 bases and J by 6 bases, with 14 bases between the two germline ends. Germline values: CDR1 SEHNR, CDR2 FQNEAQ (reference sequence). CDR3 length equals 15 residues. Written as DNA, the CDR3 is TGTGCCAGCAGCTTCTCAGGCAGGGAATCCGGGGAGCTGTTTTTT. Amino acids: CASSFSGRESGELFF.

This clone was seen a few times. The chain is built from TRBV4-2 and TRBJ2-3; no reliable D call. The V gene's germline CDR1 is LGHNA and CDR2 YNFKEQ. The CDR3 is 12 residues long. Deletions cut 0 bases from V and 6 bases from J, with 4 bases between. The chain's CDR3 is CASSQERDTQYF. The CDR3 nucleotides are TGTGCCAGCAGCCAAGAACGGGATACGCAGTATTTT.

This clone was counted once. This chain joins TRBV19 and TRBJ1-2, with TRBD1 identical over 9 bases. Unmatched junction bases numbered 7, after V lost 4 bases and J lost 4 bases. Germline V lookup: CDR1 LNHDA, CDR2 SQIVND (reference sequence). The CDR3 contains 15 residues. CDR3 in DNA: TGTGCCAGTAGTACCCGCGGACAGGGGATCTATGGCTACACCTTC. It yields the protein CASSTRGQGIYGYTF. The whole variable domain, filled in from reference TRBV19 and TRBJ1-2, reads DGGITQSPKYLFRKEGQNVTLSCEQNLNHDAMYWYRQDPGQGLRLIYYSQIVNDFQKGDIAEGYSVSREKKESFPLTVTSAQKNPTAFYLCASSTRGQGIYGYTFGSGTRLTVV.

As for this clone: Compared with germline, one end of the junction differs, possibly owing to a read error. The chain uses TRBV7-7 and TRBJ2-5, with 7 nucleotides matching TRBD1. CDR1 and CDR2 (germline): SSHAT, FNYEAQ (reference sequence). The CDR3 totals 13 residues. Written as DNA, the CDR3 is TGTGCTAGCAGCAGGGGACAGCAAGAGACCCAGTACTTC. As protein: CASSRGQQETQYF.

Here the CDR3 reads CASRRTSGQSQNIQYF. As DNA, the CDR3 is TGCGCCAGCAGACGGACTAGCGGACAAAGTCAAAACATTCAGTACTTC. J is TRBJ2-4 and V is TRBV5-1; the match to TRBD2 covers 10 bases. CDR3 length: 16 residues. Trimming cost V 5 bases and J 5 bases; bases outside gene matches: 10. Germline lookup yields CDR1 SGHRS and CDR2 YFSETQ. The full variable domain, rest sourced from reference TRBV5-1 and TRBJ2-4, is KAGVTQTPRYLIKTRGQQVTLSCSPISGHRSVSWYQQTPGQGLQFLFEYFSETQRNKGNFPGRFSGRQFSNSRSEMNVSTLELGDSALYLCASRRTSGQSQNIQYFGAGTRLSVL.

The chain combines TRBV27 with TRBJ1-1; TRBD1 agrees at 7 bases. Germline assignment: CDR1 MNHEY and CDR2 SMNVEV (reference sequence). The CDR3 consists of 14 residues. J gave up 4 bases and V 5 bases, and 7 bases lay outside the gene matches. The CDR3 DNA reads TGTGCCAGCAGTAAACAGGGGATTGTCACTGAAGCTTTCTTT. Protein: CASSKQGIVTEAFF.

This clone turned up a few times. The rearrangement uses TRBV7-3 and TRBJ2-7; 7 bases are a match to TRBD2. The CDR3 is made up of 13 amino acids. Germline values: CDR1 SGHTA, CDR2 FQGTGA. With V trimmed by 5 bases and J by 6 bases, 7 bases remained unmatched. The CDR3 region is CASSPGTTTEQYF. The CDR3 region has the DNA TGTGCCAGCAGCCCGGGGACTACGACCGAGCAGTACTTC.

The V call is TRBV20-1, the J call TRBJ1-3; no firm D call. Germline-derived CDR1 and CDR2 are DFQATT and SNEGSKA (reference sequence). This CDR3 is 11 amino acids long. V was shortened by 3 bases and J by 6 bases, with 6 bases between the two germline ends. CDR3 sequence: CSASEANTIYF. The CDR3 region has the DNA TGCAGTGCTAGTGAGGCAAACACCATATATTTT.

The rearrangement joins TRBV9 to TRBJ1-2; TRBD1 matches 8 bases. The CDR3 sequence is 14 residues long. The V gene's germline CDR1 is SGDLS and CDR2 YYNGEE. V was pared by 4 bases and J by 8 bases, with 10 bases of the junction left unmatched. The CDR3 nucleotides read TGTGCCAGCAGCATGTCGGGACAGGTGGGGGGCTACACCTTC. Translated, it gives CASSMSGQVGGYTF. Drawing the rest from reference TRBV9 and TRBJ1-2, the complete variable domain is DSGVTQTPKHLITATGQRVTLRCSPRSGDLSVYWYQQSLDQGLQFLIQYYNGEERAKGNILERFSAQQFPDLHSELNLSSLELGDSALYFCASSMSGQVGGYTFGSGTRLTVV.

This clone was counted a single time. This chain uses TRBV6-1 with TRBJ2-1; D is undetermined. The length of the CDR3 is 14 residues. Trimming cost V 2 bases and J 6 bases, with 11 bases left between them. Per germline, CDR1 MNHNS and CDR2 SASEGT. The CDR3 sequence is CASSEWLVSNEQFF. The DNA for the CDR3 is TGTGCCAGCAGTGAATGGCTAGTTTCCAATGAGCAGTTCTTC.

J is TRBJ2-1 and V is TRBV19, with TRBD1 identical over 8 bases. CDR1 and CDR2 (germline): LNHDA, SQIVND (reference sequence). This CDR3 region has 14 residues. V lost 5 bases and J lost 3; bases outside the gene matches: 3. The CDR3 bases are TGTGCCAGTAGTCCGGGACAGGACTACAATGAGCAGTTCTTC. Translating it yields CASSPGQDYNEQFF.

In this sample, this clone turned up once. V usage is TRBV18 and J usage is TRBJ1-1, with D hard to call. This CDR3 is built from 16 residues. Germline V gene sequence: CDR1 KGHSH, CDR2 LQKENI. V shed 1 base and J shed 0 bases, with 12 bases lying between them. The CDR3: CASSPLGVRMNTEAFF. The CDR3, as DNA: TGTGCCAGCTCACCACTAGGCGTCAGGATGAACACTGAAGCTTTCTTT.

This clone was seen a few times. V and J are TRBV11-2 and TRBJ1-1, with 8 positions matching TRBD1. Germline assignment: CDR1 SGHAT and CDR2 FQNNGV. V gave up 8 bases and J gave up 1 base; unmatched junction bases: 9. The CDR3 spans 15 residues. The CDR3 coding sequence is TGTGCCAGCGATTTCTTAGGACAGGGGAACACTGAAGCTTTCTTT. Its translation is CASDFLGQGNTEAFF.

The CDR3 DNA is TGTGCCAGCAGTACAGGGAACCAAGAGACCCAGTACTTC. It translates to CASSTGNQETQYF. The rearrangement joins TRBV7-8 to TRBJ2-5; maybe TRBD1 (6 bases). The CDR3 is made up of 13 amino acids. V was cut by 6 bases and J by 0 bases, with 8 bases left in between. Germline V gives CDR1 SGHVS, CDR2 FQNEAQ.

This chain connects TRBV11-1 to TRBJ2-1, with D tentatively TRBD2 (5 bases). Germline assignment: CDR1 SGHAT and CDR2 FQDESV (reference sequence). The length of the CDR3 is 15 residues. The V end lost 1 base, the J end lost 8 bases, and 15 bases lay between the germline ends. The CDR3 region is CASSLGASPRDEQFF. DNA for the CDR3: TGTGCCAGCAGCTTAGGGGCTAGCCCTAGAGATGAGCAGTTCTTC.

The CDR3 protein is CASSFSGGMGEQYF. DNA for the CDR3: TGTGCCAGCAGCTTCTCAGGCGGGATGGGCGAGCAGTACTTC. This rearrangement joins TRBV5-5 to TRBJ2-7, with a possible D match to TRBD2 (6 bases). Germline V CDR1 and CDR2: SGHKS, YYEKEE (reference sequence). Trimming pared 2 bases from V and 6 bases from J, leaving 15 bases between. This CDR3 has 14 amino acids.